This T cell receptor (beta chain) was found in a study of identical twins (dated by TCRdb to 2016 to 2017). Context from the whole study: To test whether fetal clonotypes persist, this study deep-sequenced TCR alpha and beta repertoires from monozygotic twins, from unrelated adults of various ages, and from cord blood. Replicate twin experiments were performed at different times using different library preparation protocols to rule out contamination.

Every donor in the study was a healthy Caucasian. The twin cohort consisted of three pairs of female monozygotic twins, all aged about 18 to 29 years. Miltenyi CD45RO+ enrichment and human naive T-cell isolation kits were used to isolate memory (CD45RO+) and naive T cells from PBMC. This clonotype was observed many times. Its antigen is still unknown. It has no much larger one-base neighbor in the sample; base qualities were not kept. Overall study outcomes, separate from this receptor: Compared with coincidental sharing between unrelated individuals, out-of-frame TCR alpha sequences shared between twins showed an excess of sequences with low generation probability. A weaker excess of twin sharing was found in beta out-of-frame sequences because the signal-to-noise ratio was lowered by fewer shared sequences. In monozygotic twins, recombination models systematically underestimated out-of-frame TCR alpha sharing, but the models matched the sharing seen between unrelated individuals. Abundant cord blood beta clonotypes had fewer insertions, young adult naive repertoires showed a similar but weaker trend, and memory repertoires showed no such trend. Because the same donors could not be followed over many years, the conclusions depended on cross-sectional statistical analysis. Invariant T cells such as MAIT and iNKT could partly confound zero-insertion analyses, although diverse VJ usage argued against such confounding for most clonotypes.

The CDR1 and CDR2 encoded by the germline V gene are KGHSH and LQKENI. Trimming leaves V shorter by 5 bases and J shorter by 8 bases, with the junction holding 9 bases beyond the gene matches. Spanning cysteine to phenylalanine, the CDR3 consists of 14 amino acids. The CDR3 DNA has 42 bases and is translated from base 1. To prepare the library, 5' RACE was applied. The sequencer listed for this sample is Illumina HiSeq 2000. Template switching introduced a universal primer binding site; the final cDNA contained a unique molecular identifier, enabling accurate counting of TCR cDNA molecules. First-strand cDNA for TCR alpha and beta chains was synthesized from specific primers in the conserved constant-segment region. To control for contamination, every cDNA library carried two barcodes: a SMART-Mk sample barcode plus Illumina barcodes. TruSeq adapter sequences and Illumina sample barcodes were added in two successive PCR steps. TCR alpha and beta cDNA libraries were sequenced on the Illumina HiSeq platform with custom primers. The published analysis was carried out like this. Unique molecular identifiers were extracted from raw reads with MiGEC, and CDR3 positions were determined with MiXCR. For each individual, recombination models were inferred using an EM algorithm with the repgenHMM and IGoR tools. The analysis of shared clonotypes was done with the tcR package in R, with sharing normalized by the product of cloneset sizes. To study raw recombination without the effects of thymic and clonal selection, out-of-frame nonproductive sequences were analyzed. TCRdb trimmed public reads at Q25 via fastp, called clones via MiXCR and kept in-frame beta chains. Rows are unified per CDR3 protein, each entry keeping the most common DNA and genes. The authors' filters were not applied to this entry. Recorded for this sample are approximately 280,000 distinct CDR3 sequences; less than 9% of them occurred a single time. The top ten hold roughly 2% of the sample.

This same sample was also part of a study on yellow fever vaccine responses in identical twins. The second publication reports: According to the authors, the vaccine-induced T cell response in identical twins seemed to be partly convergent and partly specific to each individual. In identical twins, the study followed T cell clones that responded to the vaccine with precision.

This clonotype was obtained from a woman aged 18-30 years in good health. The sequencing input was memory (CD45RO+) T cells sorted from blood. Reading the label with the study, this specimen's cell subset or site is: CD45RO+ enriched T cells. The chain is encoded by TRBV18 joined to TRBJ2-1, and TRBD1 matches 7 of the central bases. The CDR3: CASSAAGDSDEQFF. Here is the DNA: TGTGCCAGCTCAGCCGCCGGGGACAGCGATGAGCAGTTCTTC.